The T cell receptor beta chain under discussion was sequenced for a study of chemoradiotherapy in HPV16-positive cancers. Notes on the study in general: During treatment, candidate HPV-specific clones and E7-related motifs expanded in tumor. Only a couple of HPV16-positive patients supplied the functional HPV-specificity definition.

About this clone itself: The antigen is not known.

The CDR3 has 15 amino acids. Trimming stripped 8 bases from V and 4 bases from J, with 20 bases between. From germline, CDR1 is LNHNV and CDR2 YYDKDF (reference sequence). Profiling relied on immunoSEQ multiplex PCR, and the TCRdb table lists in-frame clones only, not all of them. This sample has 9,500 to 13,000 clones, with roughly nine tenths found just once. V and J are TRBV15 and TRBJ2-5; D is possibly TRBD2 (7 bases). The sequencing used blood, collected from a patient who underwent chemoradiotherapy. The source is a human donor with HPV-associated anogenital cancer. CDR3 bases: TGTGCCACCGAACGGCGCGCGGGGGCTCTAGAGACCCAGTACTTC. It yields the protein CATERRAGALETQYF.